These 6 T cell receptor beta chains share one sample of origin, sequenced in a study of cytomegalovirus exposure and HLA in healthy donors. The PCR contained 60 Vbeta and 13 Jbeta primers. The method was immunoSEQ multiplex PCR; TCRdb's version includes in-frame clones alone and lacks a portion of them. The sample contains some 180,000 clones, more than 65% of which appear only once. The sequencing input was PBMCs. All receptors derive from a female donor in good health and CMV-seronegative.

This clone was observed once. The CDR3 nucleotides are TGTGCCAGCAGGCCCGGACTAGGAGGCTACGAGCAGTACTTC. Translating it yields CASRPGLGGYEQYF. The gene calls are TRBV6-5 and TRBJ2-7, with TRBD2 matching 7 bases. This CDR3 has 14 residues. Germline V gene lookup returns CDR1 MNHEY and CDR2 SVGAGI. V shed 6 bases and J 3 bases; nucleotides not matched to a gene: 8.

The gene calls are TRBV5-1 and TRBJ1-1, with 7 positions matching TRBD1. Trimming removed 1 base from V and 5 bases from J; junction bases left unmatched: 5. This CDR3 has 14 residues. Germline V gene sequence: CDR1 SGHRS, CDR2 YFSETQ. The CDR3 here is CASSLNTGETEAFF. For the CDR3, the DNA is TGCGCCAGCAGCTTGAATACAGGGGAGACTGAAGCTTTCTTT.

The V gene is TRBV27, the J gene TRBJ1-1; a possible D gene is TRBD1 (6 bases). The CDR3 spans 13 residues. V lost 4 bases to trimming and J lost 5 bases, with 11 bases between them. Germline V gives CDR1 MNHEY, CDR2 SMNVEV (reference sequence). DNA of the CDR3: TGTGCCAGCAGTTGGGGGCAGAAGACTGAAGCTTTCTTT. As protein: CASSWGQKTEAFF.

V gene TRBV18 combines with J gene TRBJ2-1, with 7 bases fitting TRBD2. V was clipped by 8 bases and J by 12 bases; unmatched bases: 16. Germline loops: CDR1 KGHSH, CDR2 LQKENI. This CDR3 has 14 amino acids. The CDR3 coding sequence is TGTGCCAGCCGAGACAGACGGATATCGGGGGGGCAGTTCTTC. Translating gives CASRDRRISGGQFF. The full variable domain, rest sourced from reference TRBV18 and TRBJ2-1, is NAGVMQNPRHLVRRRGQEARLRCSPMKGHSHVYWYRQLPEEGLKFMVYLQKENIIDESGMPKERFSAEFPKEGPSILRIQQVVRGDSAAYFCASRDRRISGGQFFGPGTRLTVL.

In DNA, the CDR3 is TGCGCCAGCAGCCAGCCACAGGGAAGGGGAGAGACCCAGTACTTC. This sequence encodes CASSQPQGRGETQYF. The rearrangement uses TRBV4-1 and TRBJ2-5, with a possible D match to TRBD1 (6 bases). Germline V gives CDR1 MGHRA, CDR2 YSYEKL. V shed 3 bases and J shed 4 bases, with 15 bases lying between them. The CDR3 runs to 15 residues.

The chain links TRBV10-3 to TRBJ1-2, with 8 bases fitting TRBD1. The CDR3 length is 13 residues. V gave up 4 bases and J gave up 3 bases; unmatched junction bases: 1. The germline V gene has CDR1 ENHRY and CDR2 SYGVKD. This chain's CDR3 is CAISGGQDYGYTF. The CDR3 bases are TGTGCCATCAGTGGGGGACAGGACTATGGCTACACCTTC.